This entry is about one T cell receptor (beta chain). Assay: immunoSEQ multiplex PCR; the TCRdb copy retains only in-frame clones and omits some. The sample has 50,000 or so clones; 70% to 90% are singletons. This entry is derived from a study of OX40 agonist ivuxolimab in advanced cancers. Study context: A diagnosis of hepatocellular carcinoma, melanoma, renal cell or head and neck cancer was present in dose-escalation patients. From roughly 20 to 79 years was the age range, with a mean of around 60 years, and around 84% were male.

Baseline was the first blood sampling point, followed by cycle 4 day 1 and cycle 7 day 1. The germline CDR1 and CDR2 sequences are LNHDA and SQIVND (reference sequence). V was clipped by 8 bases and J by 8 bases, with 10 bases between them. CDR3 length: 11 residues. The clonotype was recovered from an adult with an advanced solid tumor such as melanoma, head and neck, liver or kidney cancer. V and J are TRBV19 and TRBJ2-1; D tentatively reads TRBD1 or TRBD2 (5 bases each). The source material was CD4+ or CD8+ T cells sorted from blood, sampled in a trial of the OX40 agonist ivuxolimab. CDR3 DNA: TGTGCCAGTGGGGCGGGCCATGAGCAGTTCTTC. This gives the protein CASGAGHEQFF.